This TCR beta chain originates from a study of beta chain features in type 1 diabetes. Study summary: Patients were similar to healthy donors in age and gender (as well as in cell yields). Cells sorted and examined across all samples totaled approximately 100,000,000.

The authors reverse transcribed all of the isolated RNA, so sequencing captured expressed TCRB transcripts. Clones were sequenced by immunoSEQ multiplex PCR, and TCRdb holds only the in-frame ones, with some missing. In the table there are under 90,000 clones, under 35% of which are singletons. Every donor had blood drawn once into heparin, 100 to 150 mL on average. Sorting that relied on CD45RO/CCR7/CD25/CD127/CD95/CD27 yielded CD4+ naive, central memory, regulatory and stem cell-like memory cells. Germline assignment: CDR1 MGHDK and CDR2 SYGVNS. V gave up 1 base and J gave up 3 bases, with 13 bases separating them. The CDR3 sequence is 15 residues long.

This chain connects TRBV25-1 to TRBJ2-7; a weak D match, TRBD2 (6 bases). The source of this sequence is a young woman in good health. Input material: stem cell memory CD4+ T cells from blood. CDR3 nucleotide sequence: TGTGCCAGCAGTGAATCCCGCGGGGTGAACTACGAGCAGTACTTC. Residues: CASSESRGVNYEQYF.